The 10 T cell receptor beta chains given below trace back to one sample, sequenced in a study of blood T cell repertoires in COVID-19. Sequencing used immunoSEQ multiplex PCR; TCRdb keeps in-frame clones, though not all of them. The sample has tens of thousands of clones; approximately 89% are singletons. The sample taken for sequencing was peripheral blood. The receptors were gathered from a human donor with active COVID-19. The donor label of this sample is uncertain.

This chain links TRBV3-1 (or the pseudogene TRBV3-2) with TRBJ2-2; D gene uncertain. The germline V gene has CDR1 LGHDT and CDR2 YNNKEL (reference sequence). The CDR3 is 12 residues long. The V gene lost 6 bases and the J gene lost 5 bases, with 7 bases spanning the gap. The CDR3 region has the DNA TGTGCCAGCAGGTCCGTGACCGGGGAGCTGTTTTTT. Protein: CASRSVTGELFF.

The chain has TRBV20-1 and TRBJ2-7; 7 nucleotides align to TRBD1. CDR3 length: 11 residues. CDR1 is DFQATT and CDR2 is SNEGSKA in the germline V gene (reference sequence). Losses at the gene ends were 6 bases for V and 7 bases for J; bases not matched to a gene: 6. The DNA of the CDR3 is TGCAGTGCAAGGACAGGAAAGGAGCAGTACTTC. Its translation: CSARTGKEQYF.

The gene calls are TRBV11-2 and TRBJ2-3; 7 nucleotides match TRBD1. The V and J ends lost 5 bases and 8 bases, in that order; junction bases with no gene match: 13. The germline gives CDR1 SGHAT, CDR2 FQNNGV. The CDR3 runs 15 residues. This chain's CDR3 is CASSDRRGIRGTQYF. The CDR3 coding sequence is TGTGCCAGCAGCGACCGCAGGGGGATAAGGGGTACGCAGTATTTT.

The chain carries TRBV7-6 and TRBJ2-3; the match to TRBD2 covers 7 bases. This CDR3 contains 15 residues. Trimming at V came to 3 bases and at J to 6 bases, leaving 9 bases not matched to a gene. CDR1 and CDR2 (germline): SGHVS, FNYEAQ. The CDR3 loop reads CASSFREGLLDTQYF. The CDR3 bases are TGTGCCAGCAGCTTTAGAGAGGGACTACTCGATACGCAGTATTTT.

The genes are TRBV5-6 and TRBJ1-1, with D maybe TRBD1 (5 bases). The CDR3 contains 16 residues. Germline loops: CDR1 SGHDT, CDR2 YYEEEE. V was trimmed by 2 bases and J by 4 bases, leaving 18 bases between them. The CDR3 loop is CASSFGRGSRVTEAFF. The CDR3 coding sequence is TGTGCCAGCAGCTTTGGGAGGGGATCGCGGGTCACTGAAGCTTTCTTT.

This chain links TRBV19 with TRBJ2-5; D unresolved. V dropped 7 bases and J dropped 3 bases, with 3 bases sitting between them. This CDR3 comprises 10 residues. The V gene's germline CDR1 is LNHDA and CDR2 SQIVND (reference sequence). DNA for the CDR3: TGTGCCAGTACAGAAGAGACCCAGTACTTC. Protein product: CASTEETQYF.

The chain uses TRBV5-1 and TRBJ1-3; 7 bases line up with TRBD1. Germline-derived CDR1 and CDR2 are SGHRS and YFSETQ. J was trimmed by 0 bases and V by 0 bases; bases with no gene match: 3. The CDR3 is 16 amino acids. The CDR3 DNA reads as TGCGCCAGCAGCTTGGGAGGGGGCAGCTCTGGAAACACCATATATTTT. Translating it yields CASSLGGGSSGNTIYF. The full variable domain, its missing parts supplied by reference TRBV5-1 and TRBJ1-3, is KAGVTQTPRYLIKTRGQQVTLSCSPISGHRSVSWYQQTPGQGLQFLFEYFSETQRNKGNFPGRFSGRQFSNSRSEMNVSTLELGDSALYLCASSLGGGSSGNTIYFGEGSWLTVV.

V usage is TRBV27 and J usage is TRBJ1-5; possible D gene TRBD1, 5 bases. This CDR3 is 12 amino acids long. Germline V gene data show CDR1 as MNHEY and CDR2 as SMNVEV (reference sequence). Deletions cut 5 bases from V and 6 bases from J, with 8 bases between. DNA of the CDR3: TGTGCCAGCAGTCAGGGTAGTCAGCCCCAGCATTTT. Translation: CASSQGSQPQHF.

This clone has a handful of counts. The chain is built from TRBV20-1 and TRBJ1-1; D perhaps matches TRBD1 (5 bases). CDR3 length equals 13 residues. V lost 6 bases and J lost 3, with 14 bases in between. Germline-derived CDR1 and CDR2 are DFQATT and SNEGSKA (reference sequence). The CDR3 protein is CSASPGGDTEAFF. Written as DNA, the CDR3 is TGCAGTGCCAGTCCCGGGGGTGACACTGAAGCTTTCTTT.

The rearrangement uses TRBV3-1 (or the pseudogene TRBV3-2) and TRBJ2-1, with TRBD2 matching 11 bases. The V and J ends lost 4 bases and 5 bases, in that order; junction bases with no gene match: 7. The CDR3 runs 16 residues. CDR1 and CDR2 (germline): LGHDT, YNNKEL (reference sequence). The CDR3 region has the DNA TGTGCCAGCAGCCTCACCGAACTAGCGGGGGACAATGAGCAGTTCTTC. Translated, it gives CASSLTELAGDNEQFF.